The clone carrying this T cell receptor (beta chain) has just one count. These data belong to a study of blood T cell repertoires in COVID-19. V was trimmed by 1 base and J by 5 bases, leaving 11 bases between them. CDR3 length: 14 residues. In germline, CDR1 is SEHNR, CDR2 FQNEAQ (reference sequence). Some clones are missing from TCRdb's copy, which holds only in-frame ones; the method was immunoSEQ multiplex PCR. The table shows 200,000 to 250,000 clones, with about 87% occurring only once. Sequenced material: PBMCs or T cells enriched from blood (not recorded which). The V and J genes are TRBV7-9 and TRBJ1-2, with a tentative D call TRBD1 (5 bases). This TCR derives from a woman in her twenties or thirties who had recovered from COVID-19. The CDR3 sequence is CASSLGRVGYGYTF. The CDR3 DNA follows: TGTGCCAGCAGCTTAGGCAGGGTTGGATATGGCTACACCTTC. Drawing the rest from reference TRBV7-9 and TRBJ1-2, the complete variable domain is DTGVSQNPRHKITKRGQNVTFRCDPISEHNRLYWYRQTLGQGPEFLTYFQNEAQLEKSRLLSDRFSAERPKGSFSTLEIQRTEQGDSAMYLCASSLGRVGYGYTFGSGTRLTVV.